This TCR beta chain is from a study of STAT5B mutations in CD4+ large granular lymphocyte leukemia. Looking at the study overall: The CDR3 'QG' motif was associated with a particular HLA allele among healthy donors.

CDR1 SEHNR and CDR2 FQNEAQ come from the germline V gene (reference sequence). Trimming stripped 11 bases from V and 6 bases from J, with 17 bases between. This CDR3 is 13 amino acids long. In the authors' workflow: The detection floor for productive clonotype frequency was 2.59 x 10-5. Only in-frame clones appear in the TCRdb table, and some are missing; sequencing was by immunoSEQ multiplex PCR. V and J calls plus clone size are reproduced from that table; the DNA served to infer D and trimming. Here the sample spans around 30,000 clones, approximately 74% being singletons. The sequenced sample consisted of CD4+ T cells from blood buffy coats. The receptor was derived from a human donor in good health. This chain links TRBV7-9 with TRBJ2-1; either TRBD1 or TRBD2 may supply D (6 bases each). CDR3: CAVGGGRLNEQFF. CDR3 bases: TGTGCCGTCGGTGGGGGGCGTCTCAATGAGCAGTTCTTC.